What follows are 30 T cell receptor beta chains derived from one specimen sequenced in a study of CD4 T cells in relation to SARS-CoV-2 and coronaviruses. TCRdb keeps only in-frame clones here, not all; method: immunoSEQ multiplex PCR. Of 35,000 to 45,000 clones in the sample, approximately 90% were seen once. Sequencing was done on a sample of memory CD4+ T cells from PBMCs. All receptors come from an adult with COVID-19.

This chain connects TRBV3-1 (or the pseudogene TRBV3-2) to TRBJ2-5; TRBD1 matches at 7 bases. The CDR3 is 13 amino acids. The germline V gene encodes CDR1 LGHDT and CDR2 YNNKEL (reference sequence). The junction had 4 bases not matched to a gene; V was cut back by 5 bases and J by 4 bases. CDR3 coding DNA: TGTGCCAGCAGCAGGGGGCGCGGAGAGACCCAGTACTTC. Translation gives CASSRGRGETQYF.

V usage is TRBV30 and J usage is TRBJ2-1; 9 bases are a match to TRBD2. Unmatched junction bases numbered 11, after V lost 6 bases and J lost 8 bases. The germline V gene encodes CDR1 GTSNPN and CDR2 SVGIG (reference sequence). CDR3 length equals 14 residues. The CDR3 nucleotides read TGTGCCTGTACCCCCAGCGGGGGGCCCTATGAGCAGTTCTTC. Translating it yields CACTPSGGPYEQFF.

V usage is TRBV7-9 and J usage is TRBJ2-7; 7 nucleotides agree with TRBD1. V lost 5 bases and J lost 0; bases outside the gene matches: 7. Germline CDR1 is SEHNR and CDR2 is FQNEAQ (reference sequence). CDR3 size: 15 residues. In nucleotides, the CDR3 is TGTGCCAGCAGCCTCACCGGGACAGTCTCCTACGAGCAGTACTTC. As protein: CASSLTGTVSYEQYF.

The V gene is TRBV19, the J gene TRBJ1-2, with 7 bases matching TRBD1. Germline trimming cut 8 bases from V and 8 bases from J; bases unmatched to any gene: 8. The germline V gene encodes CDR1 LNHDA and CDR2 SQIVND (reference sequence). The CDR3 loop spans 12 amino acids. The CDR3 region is CASGTGTVGYTF. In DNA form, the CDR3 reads TGTGCCAGTGGTACCGGGACAGTGGGCTACACCTTC. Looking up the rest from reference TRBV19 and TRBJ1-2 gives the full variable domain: DGGITQSPKYLFRKEGQNVTLSCEQNLNHDAMYWYRQDPGQGLRLIYYSQIVNDFQKGDIAEGYSVSREKKESFPLTVTSAQKNPTAFYLCASGTGTVGYTFGSGTRLTVV.

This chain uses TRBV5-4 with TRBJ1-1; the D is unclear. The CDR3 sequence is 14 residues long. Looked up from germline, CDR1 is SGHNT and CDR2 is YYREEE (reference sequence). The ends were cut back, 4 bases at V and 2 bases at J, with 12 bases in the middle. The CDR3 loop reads CASSKKSGNTEAFF. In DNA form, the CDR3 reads TGTGCCAGCAGCAAAAAGTCAGGTAACACTGAAGCTTTCTTT.

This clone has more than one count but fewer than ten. CDR3 loop: CASSQDLGVVTEAFF. CDR3 sequence (DNA): TGTGCCAGCAGCCAAGATCTGGGGGTGGTCACTGAAGCTTTCTTT. The V call is TRBV3-1 (or the pseudogene TRBV3-2), the J call TRBJ1-1; maybe TRBD1 (5 bases). The V end lost 0 bases, the J end lost 4 bases, and 12 bases lay between the germline ends. This CDR3 is 15 amino acids long. Germline lookup yields CDR1 LGHDT and CDR2 YNNKEL (reference sequence).

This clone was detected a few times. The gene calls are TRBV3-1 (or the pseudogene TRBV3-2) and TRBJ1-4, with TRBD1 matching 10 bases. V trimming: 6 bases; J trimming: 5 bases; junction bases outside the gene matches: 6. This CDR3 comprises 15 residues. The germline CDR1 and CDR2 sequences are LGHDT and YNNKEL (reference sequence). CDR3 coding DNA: TGTGCCAGCAGTCTTTCGGACAGGGGGAATGAAAAACTGTTTTTT. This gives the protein CASSLSDRGNEKLFF.

CDR3 sequence reads: CASSTGQVRTEAFF. For the CDR3, the DNA is TGTGCCAGCAGCACCGGACAGGTCCGGACTGAAGCTTTCTTT. The chain is built from TRBV5-4 and TRBJ1-1, with 7 bases identical to TRBD1. This CDR3 has 14 amino acids. Germline CDR1 and CDR2: SGHNT and YYREEE (reference sequence). The ends lost 4 bases at V and 5 bases at J; junction bases unmatched: 8.

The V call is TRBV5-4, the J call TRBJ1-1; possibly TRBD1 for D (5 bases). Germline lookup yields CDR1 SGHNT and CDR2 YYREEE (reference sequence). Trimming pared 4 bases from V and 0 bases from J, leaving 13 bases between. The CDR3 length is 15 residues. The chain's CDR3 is CASSGSGRMNTEAFF. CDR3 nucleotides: TGTGCCAGCAGCGGCTCGGGACGGATGAACACTGAAGCTTTCTTT.

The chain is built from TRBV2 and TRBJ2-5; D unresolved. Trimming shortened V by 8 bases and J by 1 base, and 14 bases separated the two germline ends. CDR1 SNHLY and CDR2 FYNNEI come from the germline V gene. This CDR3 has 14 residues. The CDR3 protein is CASLNQAVQETQYF. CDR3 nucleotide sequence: TGTGCCAGCCTCAACCAGGCCGTCCAAGAGACCCAGTACTTC. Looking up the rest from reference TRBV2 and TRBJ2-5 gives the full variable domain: EPEVTQTPSHQVTQMGQEVILRCVPISNHLYFYWYRQILGQKVEFLVSFYNNEISEKSEIFDDQFSVERPDGSNFTLKIRSTKLEDSAMYFCASLNQAVQETQYFGPGTRLLVL.

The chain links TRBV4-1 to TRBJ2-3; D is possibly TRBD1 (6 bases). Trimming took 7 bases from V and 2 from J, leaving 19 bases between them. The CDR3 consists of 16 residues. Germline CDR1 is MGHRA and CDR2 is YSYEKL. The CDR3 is CASTQGLSINTDTQYF. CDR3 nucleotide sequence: TGCGCCAGCACCCAGGGGCTGTCCATTAACACAGATACGCAGTATTTT.

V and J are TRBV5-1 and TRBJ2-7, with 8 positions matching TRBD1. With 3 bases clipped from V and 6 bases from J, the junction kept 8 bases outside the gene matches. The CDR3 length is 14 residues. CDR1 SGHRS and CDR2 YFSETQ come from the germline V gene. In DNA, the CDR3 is TGCGCCAGCAGCTCGTTTCAGGGGGCGGGCGAGCAGTACTTC. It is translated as CASSSFQGAGEQYF.

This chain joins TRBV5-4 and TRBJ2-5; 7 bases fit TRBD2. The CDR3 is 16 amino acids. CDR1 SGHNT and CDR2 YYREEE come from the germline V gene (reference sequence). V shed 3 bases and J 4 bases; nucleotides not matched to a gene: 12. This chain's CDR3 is CASSSTGEGGPETQYF. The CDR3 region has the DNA TGTGCCAGCAGCTCAACTGGGGAGGGCGGCCCAGAGACCCAGTACTTC.

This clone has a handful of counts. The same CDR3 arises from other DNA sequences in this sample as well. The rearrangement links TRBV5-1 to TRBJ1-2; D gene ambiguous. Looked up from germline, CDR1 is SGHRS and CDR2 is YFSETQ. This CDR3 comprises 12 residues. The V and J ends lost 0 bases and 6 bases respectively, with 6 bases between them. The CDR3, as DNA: TGCGCCAGCAGCTTGGGGGAAAATGGCTACACCTTC. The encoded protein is CASSLGENGYTF.

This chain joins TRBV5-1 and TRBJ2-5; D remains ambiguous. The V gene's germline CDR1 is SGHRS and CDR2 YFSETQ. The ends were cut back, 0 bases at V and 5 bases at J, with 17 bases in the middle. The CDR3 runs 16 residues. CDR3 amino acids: CASSLGSQRGAETQYF. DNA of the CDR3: TGCGCCAGCAGCTTGGGAAGTCAGCGAGGTGCGGAGACCCAGTACTTC.

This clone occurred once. The CDR3 DNA is TGTGCCAGCAGTTGGCGGACAGAAAATTCACCCCTCCACTTT. Protein product: CASSWRTENSPLHF. The J gene is TRBJ1-6, the V gene TRBV27; tentatively, D is TRBD1 (6 bases). Between the trimmed V and J ends, which lost 4 bases and 7 bases, there was a span of 11 bases. There are 14 residues in the CDR3. Germline lookup yields CDR1 MNHEY and CDR2 SMNVEV (reference sequence).

The chain's CDR3 is CASSLGLGSNQPQHF. As DNA, the CDR3 is TGCGCCAGCAGCTTGGGGTTGGGGTCGAATCAGCCCCAGCATTTT. The rearrangement joins TRBV5-1 to TRBJ1-5; D gene unclear. This CDR3 is 15 amino acids long. Trimming pared 0 bases from V and 4 bases from J, leaving 11 bases between. Germline CDR1 and CDR2: SGHRS and YFSETQ.

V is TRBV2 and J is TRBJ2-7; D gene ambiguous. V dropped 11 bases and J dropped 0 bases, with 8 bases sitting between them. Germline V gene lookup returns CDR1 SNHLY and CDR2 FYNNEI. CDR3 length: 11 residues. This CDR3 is CACSGSYEQYF. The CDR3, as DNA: TGTGCCTGCTCGGGCTCCTACGAGCAGTACTTC.

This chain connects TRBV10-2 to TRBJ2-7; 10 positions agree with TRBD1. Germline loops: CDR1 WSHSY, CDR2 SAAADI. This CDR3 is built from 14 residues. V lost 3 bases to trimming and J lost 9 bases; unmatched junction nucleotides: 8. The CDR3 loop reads CASSDRTGGLGQYF. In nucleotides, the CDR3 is TGCGCCAGCAGTGACCGGACAGGGGGGCTTGGGCAGTACTTC.

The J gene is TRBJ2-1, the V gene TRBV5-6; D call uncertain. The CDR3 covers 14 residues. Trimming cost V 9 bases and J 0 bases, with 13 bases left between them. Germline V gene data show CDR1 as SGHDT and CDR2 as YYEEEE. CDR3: CATGRQSSYNEQFF. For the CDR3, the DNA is TGTGCCACCGGACGCCAGAGCTCCTACAATGAGCAGTTCTTC.

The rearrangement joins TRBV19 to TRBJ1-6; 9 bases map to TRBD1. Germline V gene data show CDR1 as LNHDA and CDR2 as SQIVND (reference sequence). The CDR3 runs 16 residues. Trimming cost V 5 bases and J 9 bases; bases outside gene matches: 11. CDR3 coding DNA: TGTGCCAGTAGTTCCACGGACAGGGGACTACGTTCACCCCTCCACTTT. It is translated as CASSSTDRGLRSPLHF. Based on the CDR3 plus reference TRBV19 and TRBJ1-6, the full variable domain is DGGITQSPKYLFRKEGQNVTLSCEQNLNHDAMYWYRQDPGQGLRLIYYSQIVNDFQKGDIAEGYSVSREKKESFPLTVTSAQKNPTAFYLCASSSTDRGLRSPLHFGNGTRLTVT.

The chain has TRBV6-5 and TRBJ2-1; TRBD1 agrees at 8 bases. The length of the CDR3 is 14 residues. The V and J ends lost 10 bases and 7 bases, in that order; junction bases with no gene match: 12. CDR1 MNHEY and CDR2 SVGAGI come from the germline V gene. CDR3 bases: TGTGCCACCCAGGGGGCAGGGGGCTGGAATGAGCAGTTCTTC. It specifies CATQGAGGWNEQFF.

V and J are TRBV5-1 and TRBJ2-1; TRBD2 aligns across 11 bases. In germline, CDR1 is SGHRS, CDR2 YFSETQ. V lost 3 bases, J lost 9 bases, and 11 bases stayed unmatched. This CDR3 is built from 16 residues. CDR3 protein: CASSSTSGGPSLEQFF. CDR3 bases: TGCGCCAGCAGCTCCACTAGCGGGGGTCCTTCTCTTGAGCAGTTCTTC. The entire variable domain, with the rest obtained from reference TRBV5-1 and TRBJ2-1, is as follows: KAGVTQTPRYLIKTRGQQVTLSCSPISGHRSVSWYQQTPGQGLQFLFEYFSETQRNKGNFPGRFSGRQFSNSRSEMNVSTLELGDSALYLCASSSTSGGPSLEQFFGPGTRLTVL.

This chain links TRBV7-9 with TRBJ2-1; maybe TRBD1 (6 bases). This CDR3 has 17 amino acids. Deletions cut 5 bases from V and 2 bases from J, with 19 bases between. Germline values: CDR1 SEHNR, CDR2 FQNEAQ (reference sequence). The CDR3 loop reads CASSPLRDTHAYNEQFF. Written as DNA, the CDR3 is TGTGCCAGCAGCCCACTCCGGGACACTCACGCCTACAATGAGCAGTTCTTC.

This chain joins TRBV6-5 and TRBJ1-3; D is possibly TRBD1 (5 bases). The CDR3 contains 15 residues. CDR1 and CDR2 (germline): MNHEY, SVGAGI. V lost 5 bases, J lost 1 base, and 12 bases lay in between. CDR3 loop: CASSPLGGSGNTIYF. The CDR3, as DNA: TGTGCCAGCAGTCCATTGGGGGGATCTGGAAACACCATATATTTT.

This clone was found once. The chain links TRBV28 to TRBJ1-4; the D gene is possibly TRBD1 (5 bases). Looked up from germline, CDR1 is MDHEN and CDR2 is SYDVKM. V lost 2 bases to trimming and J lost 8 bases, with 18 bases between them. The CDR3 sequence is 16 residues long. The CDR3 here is CASSLVTASRSEKLFF. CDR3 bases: TGTGCCAGCAGTTTAGTGACAGCGTCGAGGAGCGAAAAACTGTTTTTT.

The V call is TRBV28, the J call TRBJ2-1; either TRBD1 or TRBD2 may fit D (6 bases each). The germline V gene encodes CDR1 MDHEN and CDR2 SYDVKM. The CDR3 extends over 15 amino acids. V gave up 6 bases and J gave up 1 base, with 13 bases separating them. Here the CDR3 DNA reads TGTGCCAGCAGGAACGGGGGCCAATCCTACAATGAGCAGTTCTTC. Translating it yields CASRNGGQSYNEQFF.

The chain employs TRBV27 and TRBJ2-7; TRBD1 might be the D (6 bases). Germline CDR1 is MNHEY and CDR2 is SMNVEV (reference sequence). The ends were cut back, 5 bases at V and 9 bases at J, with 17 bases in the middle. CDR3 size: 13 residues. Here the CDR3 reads CASSPRGLQGQYF. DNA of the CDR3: TGTGCCAGCAGTCCTAGGGGGTTACAGGGGCAGTACTTC.

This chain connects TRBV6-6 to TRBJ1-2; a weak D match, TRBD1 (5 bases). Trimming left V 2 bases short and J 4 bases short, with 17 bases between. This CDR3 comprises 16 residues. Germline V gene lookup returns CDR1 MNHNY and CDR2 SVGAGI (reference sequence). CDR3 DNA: TGTGCCAGCAGTTACGTCCTTGGGCCAGGGCGCTATGGCTACACCTTC. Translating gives CASSYVLGPGRYGYTF.

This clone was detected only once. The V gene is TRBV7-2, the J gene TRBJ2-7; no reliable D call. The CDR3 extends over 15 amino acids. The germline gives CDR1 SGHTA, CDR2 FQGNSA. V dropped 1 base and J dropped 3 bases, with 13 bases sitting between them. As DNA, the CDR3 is TGTGCCAGCAGCTTAGTACTCAGCCGGAGCTACGAGCAGTACTTC. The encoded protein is CASSLVLSRSYEQYF. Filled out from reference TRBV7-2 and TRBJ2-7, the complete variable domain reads GAGVSQSPSNKVTEKGKDVELRCDPISGHTALYWYRQSLGQGLEFLIYFQGNSAPDKSGLPSDRFSAERTGGSVSTLTIQRTQQEDSAVYLCASSLVLSRSYEQYFGPGTRLTVT.